Each of the 13 T cell receptor beta chains below was sequenced from the same sample in a study of cytomegalovirus exposure and HLA in healthy donors. Sequencing used immunoSEQ multiplex PCR; TCRdb keeps in-frame clones, though not all of them. The table includes 190,000 or so clones, about 80% detected once. The sample was PBMCs. The receptors originated from a woman between 18 and 29 years old in good health and CMV-seropositive.

The J gene is TRBJ2-7, the V gene TRBV7-3, with D tentatively TRBD1 (6 bases). Trimming took off 5 bases at V and 3 bases at J, with 11 bases between the two ends. CDR1 is SGHTA and CDR2 is FQGTGA in the germline V gene. The CDR3 is 13 residues long. In DNA form, the CDR3 reads TGTGCCAGCAGCCCAGGGGCGTTCTACGAGCAGTACTTC. It is translated as CASSPGAFYEQYF.

This chain joins TRBV28 and TRBJ2-3, with 10 bases matching TRBD1. CDR1 is MDHEN and CDR2 is SYDVKM in the germline V gene. The CDR3 has 16 residues. The junction had 10 bases not matched to a gene; V was cut back by 7 bases and J by 3 bases. CDR3 region: CASTPRTGGATDTQYF. Here the CDR3 DNA reads TGTGCCAGCACCCCAAGGACAGGGGGAGCGACAGATACGCAGTATTTT.

V and J are TRBV5-1 and TRBJ2-5; weak D call: TRBD2 (5 bases). V was cut by 0 bases and J by 5 bases, with 8 bases left in between. The germline V gene has CDR1 SGHRS and CDR2 YFSETQ. The CDR3 contains 13 residues. The CDR3 nucleotides are TGCGCCAGCAGCTTGGCGGCTAGCGAGACCCAGTACTTC. Translating it yields CASSLAASETQYF.

The chain joins TRBV7-9 to TRBJ1-5; D is ambiguous. The germline V gene has CDR1 SEHNR and CDR2 FQNEAQ (reference sequence). The CDR3 extends over 13 amino acids. Trimming cost V 0 bases and J 4 bases, with 4 bases left between them. The CDR3 protein is CASSLATNQPQHF. The CDR3, as DNA: TGTGCCAGCAGCTTAGCAACAAATCAGCCCCAGCATTTT.

The V and J genes are TRBV23-1 and TRBJ1-1; TRBD1 matches 12 bases. TRBV23-1 is assigned to the ORF class and has an uncertain function. V lost 1 base, J lost 6 bases, and 12 bases stayed unmatched. This CDR3 is built from 18 residues. The CDR3 nucleotides read TGCGCCAGCAGTCAATTGAAGGGACAGGGGGCGCTCGGGCCTGAAGCTTTCTTT. Its protein product is CASSQLKGQGALGPEAFF.

This clone has only one observation. The chain uses TRBV2 and TRBJ2-1, with TRBD1 identical over 10 bases. The V gene end was trimmed by 4 bases and the J gene end by 1 base; junction bases not matched to a gene: 1. CDR1 SNHLY and CDR2 FYNNEI come from the germline V gene. This CDR3 comprises 15 residues. The CDR3 reads CASSGDRGSYNEQFF. DNA for the CDR3: TGTGCCAGCAGTGGGGACAGGGGTTCCTACAATGAGCAGTTCTTC.

The table lists this clone with a count of one. This chain joins TRBV6-5 and TRBJ1-2, with D uncertain. V gave up 4 bases and J gave up 4 bases, with 10 bases separating them. This CDR3 region has 13 residues. CDR1 and CDR2 from the germline V gene are MNHEY and SVGAGI. The CDR3 coding sequence is TGTGCCAGCAGTTTGCAGGCTTTCTATGGCTACACCTTC. This sequence encodes CASSLQAFYGYTF.

This clone was counted once. The V call is TRBV11-2, the J call TRBJ2-7; maybe TRBD1 (6 bases). Germline V gene lookup returns CDR1 SGHAT and CDR2 FQNNGV. The CDR3 has 18 residues. Trimming stripped 0 bases from V and 3 bases from J, with 21 bases between. CDR3 amino acids: CASSLDRGFRITFYEQYF. The CDR3 nucleotides read TGTGCCAGCAGCTTAGACAGGGGCTTTAGAATCACTTTCTACGAGCAGTACTTC.

The chain is built from TRBV2 and TRBJ1-1, with a tentative D call TRBD1 (6 bases). Deletions cut 6 bases from V and 2 bases from J, with 13 bases between. CDR1 is SNHLY, CDR2 FYNNEI, per germline. The CDR3 covers 14 residues. CDR3 loop: CASSRTVLNTEAFF. Here the CDR3 DNA reads TGTGCCAGCAGCCGGACAGTCCTAAACACTGAAGCTTTCTTT.

This sequence joins TRBV7-9 and TRBJ2-1, with TRBD2 as a possible D gene (6 bases). Trimming stripped 5 bases from V and 6 bases from J, with 11 bases between. Germline V gene data show CDR1 as SEHNR and CDR2 as FQNEAQ (reference sequence). The CDR3 extends over 13 amino acids. The CDR3 protein is CASSTGLFNEQFF. CDR3 sequence (DNA): TGTGCCAGCAGCACGGGACTTTTCAATGAGCAGTTCTTC.

This clone was counted a single time. The rearrangement links TRBV11-2 to TRBJ2-7; weak D call: TRBD1 (5 bases). Per germline, CDR1 SGHAT and CDR2 FQNNGV. There are 15 residues in the CDR3. The V and J ends lost 1 base and 3 bases respectively, with 13 bases between them. The CDR3, as DNA: TGTGCCAGCAGCTTAGTAGGGGATGTGTACTACGAGCAGTACTTC. This translates into CASSLVGDVYYEQYF.

The rearrangement joins TRBV9 to TRBJ1-1; no clear D. CDR1 is SGDLS and CDR2 is YYNGEE in the germline V gene. The length of the CDR3 is 15 residues. The V and J ends lost 4 bases and 1 base respectively, with 14 bases between them. CDR3 nucleotides: TGTGCCAGCAGCCCGAACTTAATCGGGAACACTGAAGCTTTCTTT. It codes for CASSPNLIGNTEAFF.

As DNA, the CDR3 is TGTGCCAGCAGCGTTGGGCAGGGGGACGGAAAACTGTTTTTT. This sequence encodes CASSVGQGDGKLFF. This chain joins TRBV9 and TRBJ1-4, with 7 nucleotides matching TRBD1. The CDR3 has 14 residues. The V gene end was trimmed by 2 bases and the J gene end by 10 bases; junction bases not matched to a gene: 8. Germline V gene sequence: CDR1 SGDLS, CDR2 YYNGEE. The variable domain in full, with the rest retrieved from reference TRBV9 and TRBJ1-4, is DSGVTQTPKHLITATGQRVTLRCSPRSGDLSVYWYQQSLDQGLQFLIQYYNGEERAKGNILERFSAQQFPDLHSELNLSSLELGDSALYFCASSVGQGDGKLFFGSGTQLSVL.